The clone carrying this TCR beta chain showed up just a few times. Its target is not known. This sample was taken from a study of blood T cells in healthy people across ages. Points from the study as a whole: Among long-lived donors, naive CD4+ cells were more numerous and diversity higher than in aged donors.

This CDR3 region has 15 residues. Germline V CDR1 and CDR2: SEHNR, FQNEAQ (reference sequence). V lost 5 bases and J lost 4, with 17 bases in between. Primed by a sample-barcoded 5' primer and a J-beta primer mix, a second PCR proceeded for roughly 7 to 11 cycles. TCRdb ran MiXCR on the 5' RACE reads and lists one entry per CDR3 protein. The repertoire holds around 1.5 million distinct CDR3 sequences, with 42% as singletons. Each individual donor underwent a draw of approximately 9.8 milliliters of peripheral blood. This clonotype originated in a woman aged 18-30 years in good health. Sample: blood. The chain has TRBV7-9 and TRBJ1-2; weak D call: TRBD1 (5 bases). In nucleotides, the CDR3 is TGTGCCAGCAGCCAATCCGGGACCTCTGGCTATGGCTACACCTTC. This translates into CASSQSGTSGYGYTF.